This T cell receptor (beta chain) was sequenced in a study of cytomegalovirus exposure and HLA in healthy donors. Broader study findings: Several of the most significant clusters appeared linked to common viral pathogens, based on a later analysis.

The junction had 6 bases not matched to a gene; V was cut back by 5 bases and J by 0 bases. CDR1 is MRHNA and CDR2 is SNTAGT in the germline V gene. The CDR3 is made up of 15 amino acids. This clone was recorded only once. Its cognate antigen is unknown. Donors consisted of healthy bone marrow donors. A multiplex PCR was run with 60 Vbeta primers and 13 Jbeta primers. Produced via immunoSEQ multiplex PCR; TCRdb's table is partial and in-frame only. This sample yields approximately 69,000 clones, of which around 76% are seen a single time; about 24% belongs to the top ten. Sequenced sample: PBMCs. The clonotype was recovered from a woman aged 25-40 years in good health and CMV-seropositive. This sequence joins TRBV6-4 and TRBJ2-7; TRBD1 aligns across 8 bases. CDR3 DNA sequence: TGTGCCAGCAGTCCAGGGACAGGCTTCTCCTACGAGCAGTACTTC. Translating gives CASSPGTGFSYEQYF.